The 25 T cell receptor beta chains presented below share a single source sample, sequenced in a study of OX40 agonist ivuxolimab in advanced cancers. Using immunoSEQ multiplex PCR, the repertoire was profiled, and TCRdb retains in-frame clones only, with some absent. The data contain about 43,000 clones, 85% to 95% of them singletons. The sequencing used CD4+ or CD8+ T cells sorted from blood, collected in a trial of the OX40 agonist ivuxolimab. The receptors originated from an adult with an advanced solid tumor such as melanoma, head and neck, liver or kidney cancer.

The chain employs TRBV5-1 and TRBJ1-2, with 7 bases that match TRBD1. This CDR3 has 13 amino acids. Looked up from germline, CDR1 is SGHRS and CDR2 is YFSETQ. V dropped 4 bases and J dropped 8; count of bases not matched to a gene: 8. The DNA of the CDR3 is TGCGCCAGCAGCCTACTCAACAGGGGCGGCTACACCTTC. It yields the protein CASSLLNRGGYTF.

This chain joins TRBV7-6 and TRBJ1-1; D unresolved. Germline V gene sequence: CDR1 SGHVS, CDR2 FNYEAQ. V was clipped by 1 base and J by 7 bases, with 7 bases between them. The CDR3 contains 12 residues. The CDR3 bases are TGTGCCAGCAGCTTAGGTTCGGGTGAAGCTTTCTTT. Its protein product is CASSLGSGEAFF.

The chain is built from TRBV7-3 and TRBJ2-1; TRBD2 matches at 7 bases. J was trimmed by 5 bases and V by 3 bases; bases with no gene match: 13. Germline lookup yields CDR1 SGHTA and CDR2 FQGTGA. The CDR3 extends over 17 amino acids. The CDR3 spells CASSFTPGRSANNEQFF. The CDR3 bases are TGTGCCAGCAGCTTTACCCCCGGGAGGTCCGCGAACAATGAGCAGTTCTTC.

The CDR3 DNA reads as TGTGCCAGCAGCCAACAGGGTGGTGAGCAGTTCTTC. Amino acid sequence: CASSQQGGEQFF. The chain combines TRBV5-4 with TRBJ2-1, with D possibly matching TRBD1 (6 bases). The germline CDR1 and CDR2 sequences are SGHNT and YYREEE (reference sequence). The CDR3 covers 12 residues. Trimming removed 4 bases from V and 9 bases from J, with 11 bases in between.

J is TRBJ1-2 and V is TRBV4-3; D call uncertain. Germline loops: CDR1 LGHNA, CDR2 YSLEER. Trimming cost V 4 bases and J 5 bases, with 17 bases left between them. CDR3 length equals 15 residues. Here the CDR3 DNA reads TGCGCCAGCAGCCCCCGGAAGAATAGGGCGTATGGCTACACCTTC. This sequence encodes CASSPRKNRAYGYTF.

This chain uses TRBV4-3 with TRBJ1-2; no reliable D call. The germline CDR1 and CDR2 sequences are LGHNA and YSLEER. With 2 bases removed from V and 2 bases from J, the gap between germline ends came to 12 bases. The CDR3 has 15 residues. CDR3 in amino acids: CASSQIQTGNYGYTF. The CDR3 DNA reads TGCGCCAGCAGCCAAATTCAGACGGGGAACTATGGCTACACCTTC.

The V gene is TRBV30, the J gene TRBJ2-7; 8 positions match TRBD1. V was pared by 3 bases and J by 3 bases, with 4 bases of the junction left unmatched. Germline V gene data show CDR1 as GTSNPN and CDR2 as SVGIG (reference sequence). The CDR3 is 13 residues long. CDR3 residues: CAWRGRGLYEQYF. The CDR3 DNA reads as TGTGCCTGGAGGGGCAGGGGGCTCTACGAGCAGTACTTC.

This clone was seen only once. The J gene is TRBJ2-2, the V gene TRBV5-1; D is undetermined. Per germline, CDR1 SGHRS and CDR2 YFSETQ. The CDR3 sequence is 15 residues long. V lost 2 bases and J lost 5, with 13 bases in between. The CDR3 coding sequence is TGCGCCAGCAGCTTCGAGACTCTGGGGACCGGGGAGCTGTTTTTT. This codes for CASSFETLGTGELFF.

The chain carries TRBV4-1 and TRBJ1-2; D ambiguous. Germline V gene sequence: CDR1 MGHRA, CDR2 YSYEKL. This CDR3 is built from 14 residues. The V gene lost 1 base and the J gene lost 6 bases, with 12 bases spanning the gap. The CDR3 bases are TGCGCCAGCAGCCAAGGAGGCAGCCTCCATGGCTACACCTTC. Encoded protein: CASSQGGSLHGYTF.

This clone was observed once. The chain has TRBV9 and TRBJ1-2; D ambiguous. The ends were cut back, 7 bases at V and 4 bases at J, with 14 bases in the middle. CDR3 length: 13 residues. The germline V gene has CDR1 SGDLS and CDR2 YYNGEE. CDR3 DNA sequence: TGTGCCAGCCACTCAAGAAAGACCTATGGCTACACCTTC. Amino acids: CASHSRKTYGYTF. Together with reference TRBV9 and TRBJ1-2, the CDR3 gives the full variable domain: DSGVTQTPKHLITATGQRVTLRCSPRSGDLSVYWYQQSLDQGLQFLIQYYNGEERAKGNILERFSAQQFPDLHSELNLSSLELGDSALYFCASHSRKTYGYTFGSGTRLTVV.

The chain links TRBV7-9 to TRBJ1-2, with 7 bases fitting TRBD1. Germline CDR1 and CDR2: SEHNR and FQNEAQ (reference sequence). The CDR3 runs to 15 residues. Trimming cost V 4 bases and J 5 bases; bases outside gene matches: 10. In DNA, the CDR3 is TGTGCCAGCAGCTCAGGACAGGCCGCCGGGTATGGCTACACCTTC. Encoded protein: CASSSGQAAGYGYTF.

The chain recombines TRBV10-2 with TRBJ2-7; D gene uncertain. Between the trimmed V and J ends, which lost 2 bases and 5 bases, there was a span of 4 bases. The CDR3 has 11 amino acids. Germline CDR1 and CDR2: WSHSY and SAAADI. The CDR3, as DNA: TGCGCCAGCAGTGAGGGGAACGAGCAGTACTTC. This sequence encodes CASSEGNEQYF.

Here the CDR3 reads CASSELRGYTF. The CDR3 DNA follows: TGTGCCAGCAGTGAACTCCGGGGCTACACCTTC. The chain couples TRBV6-5 to TRBJ1-2; D gene unclear. V was trimmed by 5 bases and J by 8 bases, leaving 9 bases between them. Germline CDR1 is MNHEY and CDR2 is SVGAGI. The CDR3 is 11 amino acids.

The chain recombines TRBV6-6 with TRBJ2-7; D might be TRBD2 (5 bases). V lost 0 bases and J 4 bases, leaving 13 bases between the germline ends. The CDR3 length is 15 residues. Germline V gene lookup returns CDR1 MNHNY and CDR2 SVGAGI (reference sequence). The CDR3: CASSYSVGSSYEQYF. The DNA for the CDR3 is TGTGCCAGCAGTTACTCGGTGGGGAGTAGTTACGAGCAGTACTTC.

The chain links TRBV18 to TRBJ2-2, with TRBD1 matching over 9 bases. The CDR3 is made up of 19 amino acids. Germline CDR1 and CDR2: KGHSH and LQKENI. Losses at the gene ends were 5 bases for V and 2 bases for J; bases not matched to a gene: 15. The CDR3 spells CASSSRTGVRGFNTGELFF. CDR3 sequence (DNA): TGTGCCAGCTCATCAAGGACAGGGGTGAGAGGATTCAACACCGGGGAGCTGTTTTTT.

V gene TRBV9 combines with J gene TRBJ2-2; D might be TRBD2 (7 bases). The CDR3 is made up of 16 amino acids. CDR1 and CDR2 (germline): SGDLS, YYNGEE. V was shortened by 2 bases and J by 1 base, with 12 bases between the two germline ends. In nucleotides, the CDR3 is TGTGCCAGCAGCGTTCGGGGGGCAGGGAACACCGGGGAGCTGTTTTTT. Encoded protein: CASSVRGAGNTGELFF. The variable domain in full, completed from reference TRBV9 and TRBJ2-2, reads DSGVTQTPKHLITATGQRVTLRCSPRSGDLSVYWYQQSLDQGLQFLIQYYNGEERAKGNILERFSAQQFPDLHSELNLSSLELGDSALYFCASSVRGAGNTGELFFGEGSRLTVL.

This sequence joins TRBV6-5 and TRBJ2-2, with D hard to call. V lost 4 bases and J 1 base, leaving 10 bases between the germline ends. The CDR3 consists of 15 residues. Germline V lookup: CDR1 MNHEY, CDR2 SVGAGI. The CDR3 nucleotides are TGTGCCAGCAGTTTAGGAAGCGAGAACACCGGGGAGCTGTTTTTT. Translation gives CASSLGSENTGELFF.

This clone is a singleton in its sample. The chain employs TRBV2 and TRBJ2-5; D gene uncertain. The last part of the DNA fits TRBJ2-7 better; the J call may be wrong. CDR3 length equals 11 residues. Looked up from germline, CDR1 is SNHLY and CDR2 is FYNNEI. CDR3 region: CASSSPYEQYF. CDR3 coding DNA: TGTGCCAGCAGTTCGCCTTACGAGCAGTACTTC.

The chain joins TRBV7-2 to TRBJ2-5; TRBD2 might be the D (6 bases). The CDR3 is 15 amino acids. The ends were cut back, 4 bases at V and 0 bases at J, with 12 bases in the middle. Germline CDR1 is SGHTA and CDR2 is FQGNSA. Here the CDR3 reads CASSWGTLYQETQYF. The CDR3, as DNA: TGTGCCAGCAGCTGGGGGACTCTGTACCAAGAGACCCAGTACTTC. Filled out from reference TRBV7-2 and TRBJ2-5, the complete variable domain reads GAGVSQSPSNKVTEKGKDVELRCDPISGHTALYWYRQSLGQGLEFLIYFQGNSAPDKSGLPSDRFSAERTGGSVSTLTIQRTQQEDSAVYLCASSWGTLYQETQYFGPGTRLLVL.

The V gene is TRBV21-1, the J gene TRBJ2-5; the table calls TRBD2, which could not be checked here. TRBV21-1 is a pseudogene segment. The CDR3 covers 13 residues. The CDR3 DNA follows: TGTGCCAGCAGCAAAGGAGGCGGGGAGACCCAGTACTTC. Protein sequence: CASSKGGGETQYF.

The V gene is TRBV9, the J gene TRBJ1-3; 11 bases align to TRBD1. Losses at the gene ends were 4 bases for V and 0 bases for J; bases not matched to a gene: 3. Germline CDR1 and CDR2: SGDLS and YYNGEE. The CDR3 runs to 16 residues. The CDR3: CASSPGTGGSGNTIYF. Written as DNA, the CDR3 is TGTGCCAGCAGCCCCGGGACAGGGGGCTCTGGAAACACCATATATTTT.

The chain has TRBV4-3 and TRBJ2-1; D is possibly TRBD1 (5 bases). Germline values: CDR1 LGHNA, CDR2 YSLEER. Trimming left V 0 bases short and J 3 bases short, with 9 bases between. The CDR3 has 15 residues. For the CDR3, the DNA is TGCGCCAGCAGCCAAGATACAGGAGACTACAATGAGCAGTTCTTC. It is translated as CASSQDTGDYNEQFF.

This chain links TRBV4-3 with TRBJ2-3, with D possibly called TRBD1 or TRBD2 (6 bases each). The germline V gene has CDR1 LGHNA and CDR2 YSLEER. Trimming took off 0 bases at V and 4 bases at J, with 17 bases between the two ends. This CDR3 is 17 amino acids long. As DNA, the CDR3 is TGCGCCAGCAGCCAAGATGTGGGGGCGGGACGGGCAGATACGCAGTATTTT. Translated: CASSQDVGAGRADTQYF.

The table lists this clone with a few counts. V usage is TRBV11-2 and J usage is TRBJ2-7; D is perhaps TRBD2 (6 bases). The CDR3 runs 15 residues. V was pared by 1 base and J by 5 bases, with 15 bases between. Germline values: CDR1 SGHAT, CDR2 FQNNGV. DNA for the CDR3: TGTGCCAGCAGCTTAGCCCCCGGAGGGTTCAACGAGCAGTACTTC. Encoded protein: CASSLAPGGFNEQYF.

The chain employs TRBV11-2 and TRBJ2-7; unclear D gene. Trimming stripped 0 bases from V and 2 bases from J, with 17 bases between. CDR1 is SGHAT and CDR2 is FQNNGV in the germline V gene. The CDR3 has 17 residues. CDR3 nucleotide sequence: TGTGCCAGCAGCTTAGATGTGGTGCAGGCAGGTGCCTACGAGCAGTACTTC. Its protein product is CASSLDVVQAGAYEQYF. The complete variable domain, with remaining parts taken from reference TRBV11-2 and TRBJ2-7, reads EAGVAQSPRYKIIEKRQSVAFWCNPISGHATLYWYQQILGQGPKLLIQFQNNGVVDDSQLPKDRFSAERLKGVDSTLKIQPAKLEDSAVYLCASSLDVVQAGAYEQYFGPGTRLTVT.